The next 22 T cell receptor beta chains were all read from a single sample in a study of tumor-infiltrating lymphocytes in primary liver carcinoma. Starting material of about 0.45 ug total RNA yielded TCR beta cDNA via a constant-region primer. What produced the TCR beta libraries was three nested multiplex PCR rounds using slightly modified ARM-PCR. Two initial PCR rounds of around 9 cycles each paired TRBV1-TRBV30 forward primers with a C-beta reverse primer. TCRdb analysed the multiplex PCR reads with MiXCR anew, one entry per CDR3 protein. Of 120,000 or so distinct CDR3 sequences listed, around 60% are singletons. The study co-extracted DNA and RNA from around 20-30 mg of unsorted bulk tissue. The sample comprised liver tumor tissue from sampling region 1. Documented subset: tumor region T1, superior pole. Receptors originate from an older woman with primary liver carcinoma and hepatitis B virus infection.

There are many counts of this clonotype. This may be a read error, as it is one base from a much larger clone. The V and J genes are TRBV11-3 and TRBJ2-2, with a tentative D call TRBD2 (6 bases). Germline loops: CDR1 SGHNT, CDR2 YENEEA. The CDR3 contains 15 residues. The CDR3 DNA reads as TGTGCCAGCAGCACCGGCGGGACCAACACCGGGGAGCTGGTTTTT. Its protein is CASSTGGTNTGELVF.

This rearrangement joins TRBV5-8 to TRBJ1-4; possibly TRBD1 for D (6 bases). This CDR3 has 14 amino acids. V was trimmed by 4 bases and J by 6 bases, leaving 13 bases between them. CDR1 is SGHTS, CDR2 YDEGEE, per germline. CDR3 in DNA: TGTGCCAGCAGCACAGGGTATAATTATGAAAAACTGTTTTTT. Amino acids: CASSTGYNYEKLFF.

V gene TRBV12-3 or TRBV12-4 combines with J gene TRBJ2-7, with D maybe TRBD2 (6 bases). The V end lost 6 bases, the J end lost 2 bases, and 17 bases lay between the germline ends. The CDR3 spans 15 residues. CDR3 sequence (DNA): TGTGCCAGCAGCCTGCGGGGCGGGAAAACCTACGAGCAGTACTTC. It codes for CASSLRGGKTYEQYF.

With regard to this clonotype: A read error is possible here, since a much larger clone lies one base away. This sequence joins TRBV4-1 and TRBJ1-5, with D hard to call. This CDR3 has 19 amino acids. CDR1 is MGHRA and CDR2 is YSYEKL in the germline V gene. The CDR3 spells CASWGELVGQNYSNQAQHF. The CDR3 nucleotides are TGCGCCAGCTGGGGAGAGTTAGTCGGGCAAAATTATAGCAATCAGGCCCAGCATTTT.

The chain uses TRBV19 and TRBJ2-2, with D unclear. Germline V lookup: CDR1 LNHDA, CDR2 SQIVND (reference sequence). The CDR3 length is 12 residues. Between the trimmed V and J ends, which lost 7 bases and 6 bases, there was a span of 9 bases. CDR3: CASTFGAGELFF. CDR3 DNA sequence: TGTGCCAGTACGTTTGGGGCCGGGGAGCTGTTTTTT.

This clonotype showed up just once. This chain uses TRBV29-1 with TRBJ2-1; no definite D call. V was cut by 8 bases and J by 7 bases, with 18 bases left in between. This CDR3 contains 13 residues. Looked up from germline, CDR1 is SQVTM and CDR2 is ANQGSEA. The CDR3 region is CSLAVPTRNEQFF. CDR3 nucleotides: TGCAGCCTTGCAGTACCAACACGGAATGAGCAGTTCTTC.

As to this clonotype: One end of the junction varies from germline; a read error may be responsible. The chain couples TRBV11-2 to TRBJ2-2; D is ambiguous. Germline V gene data show CDR1 as SGHAT and CDR2 as FQNNGV. There are 13 residues in the CDR3. The CDR3 region has the DNA TGTGTCAGCAAAGCTAAGAACACCGGGGAGCTGTTTTTT. Protein product: CVSKAKNTGELFF. Full variable domain (rest looked up from reference TRBV11-2 and TRBJ2-2): EAGVAQSPRYKIIEKRQSVAFWCNPISGHATLYWYQQILGQGPKLLIQFQNNGVVDDSQLPKDRFSAERLKGVDSTLKIQPAKLEDSAVYLCVSKAKNTGELFFGEGSRLTVL.

This clonotype occurred once. Its ends do not fully match the called genes, so a read error is possible. This sequence joins TRBV28 and TRBJ1-5; no definite D call. The CDR3 is 17 residues long. Germline V gives CDR1 MDHEN, CDR2 SYDVKM. CDR3 coding DNA: TGTGCCAACAGTTTAGGGTTCCAAGGTGGGAGCAATCAGCCCCAGCATTTT. It encodes CANSLGFQGGSNQPQHF.

In the case of this clonotype: The conserved final phenylalanine or tryptophan is absent from the CDR3, which likely points to a read error. This chain joins TRBV28 and TRBJ2-1; TRBD1 matches at 7 bases. The CDR3 has 15 residues. Germline CDR1 and CDR2: MDHEN and SYDVKM. Here the CDR3 reads CASSSLSTGKNEQFL. CDR3 nucleotide sequence: TGTGCAAGCAGTTCACTCTCGACAGGGAAGAATGAGCAGTTCCTC.

Comments on this clonotype: A read error may account for a junction end that differs from germline. The genes are TRBV14 and TRBJ1-5; D may be TRBD1 (5 bases). The germline CDR1 and CDR2 sequences are SGHDN and FVKESK. The CDR3 is 14 residues long. The CDR3 protein is CTSGQRGLNQPQHF. DNA of the CDR3: TGTACCAGCGGCCAAAGGGGTTTGAATCAGCCCCAGCATTTT.

The chain couples TRBV11-1 to TRBJ1-2, with TRBD1 matching over 7 bases. Germline CDR1 SGHAT, CDR2 FQDESV (reference sequence). CDR3 length equals 14 residues. After removal of 7 bases from V and 4 bases from J, the junction contained 9 bases not matched to a gene. The CDR3 bases are TGTGCCAGCAACCACGACAGGGAGGCCTATGGCTACACCTTC. Translated, it gives CASNHDREAYGYTF.

The chain is built from TRBV7-9 and TRBJ1-4; a possible D gene is TRBD1 (5 bases). V lost 6 bases and J lost 7, with 24 bases in between. Germline loops: CDR1 SEHNR, CDR2 FQNEAQ (reference sequence). This CDR3 region has 17 residues. The CDR3 protein is CASSSTPPAWGGEKLFF. The CDR3 DNA reads as TGTGCCAGCAGTTCAACCCCTCCCGCGTGGGGGGGTGAAAAACTGTTTTTT.

The sample holds a few counts of this clonotype. The chain couples TRBV5-1 to TRBJ2-6, with 7 positions matching TRBD1. V lost 6 bases, J lost 0 bases, and 3 bases stayed unmatched. CDR3 length: 15 amino acids. Germline V gene data show CDR1 as SGHRS and CDR2 as YFSETQ. The CDR3 DNA sequence: TGCGCCAGCATTCGGGACAGCTCTGGGGCCAACGTCCTGACTTTC. It yields the protein CASIRDSSGANVLTF.

The chain employs TRBV11-2 and TRBJ1-1; D is unclear. Germline-derived CDR1 and CDR2 are SGHAT and FQNNGV. V lost 6 bases, J lost 5 bases, and 10 bases lay in between. The CDR3 has 12 amino acids. CDR3 sequence reads: CASSQEVTEAFF. CDR3 DNA sequence: TGTGCCAGCAGTCAAGAGGTGACTGAAGCTTTCTTT.

The rearrangement links TRBV11-2 to TRBJ2-7; no clear D. Germline V gene sequence: CDR1 SGHAT, CDR2 FQNNGV. Deletions cut 0 bases from V and 6 bases from J, with 12 bases between. The CDR3 consists of 14 residues. In DNA form, the CDR3 reads TGTGCCAGCAGCTTAGAGCCAGAATATTCCGAGCAGTACTTC. As protein: CASSLEPEYSEQYF.

Note on this clonotype: At one of its ends the junction is not consistent with the germline gene, which may arise from a read error. V is TRBV4-2 and J is TRBJ2-3; D ambiguous. The germline V gene has CDR1 LGHNA and CDR2 YNFKEQ. CDR3 length equals 14 residues. CDR3 DNA: TGTACCAGCAGCCAAGTTAGAGGTATAGATACGCAGTATTTT. Translated, it gives CTSSQVRGIDTQYF.

On this clonotype: One end of the junction does not line up with germline, which may come from a read error. The V and J genes are TRBV11-2 and TRBJ2-1; weak D call: TRBD1 (6 bases). This CDR3 is 13 amino acids long. Germline CDR1 SGHAT, CDR2 FQNNGV. The CDR3 reads CASSLLQGDLQSF. The DNA of the CDR3 is TGTGCTAGCAGCTTGCTACAGGGAGATTTGCAGTCCTTC. Full variable domain (rest looked up from reference TRBV11-2 and TRBJ2-1): EAGVAQSPRYKIIEKRQSVAFWCNPISGHATLYWYQQILGQGPKLLIQFQNNGVVDDSQLPKDRFSAERLKGVDSTLKIQPAKLEDSAVYLCASSLLQGDLQSFGPGTRLTVL.

This clonotype was seen repeatedly, ten times or more. The CDR3 coding sequence is TGTGCCAGCAGCGCCGGGACAGGGGGCGGGTTGGGCACTGAAGCTTTCTTT. It yields the protein CASSAGTGGGLGTEAFF. The chain uses TRBV11-1 and TRBJ1-1, with 12 bases identical to TRBD1. The trim removed 5 bases at V and 4 bases at J, leaving 11 bases unmatched. CDR3 length equals 17 residues. Looked up from germline, CDR1 is SGHAT and CDR2 is FQDESV (reference sequence).

The chain carries TRBV7-9 and TRBJ2-2; weak D call: TRBD1 (5 bases). CDR1 is SEHNR, CDR2 FQNEAQ, per germline (reference sequence). The CDR3 runs to 13 residues. Trimming removed 8 bases at V and 4 bases at J, with 11 bases between. The CDR3 here is CASGAGRTGELFF. CDR3 bases: TGTGCCAGCGGGGCAGGGCGCACCGGGGAGCTGTTTTTT. The complete variable domain, with remaining parts taken from reference TRBV7-9 and TRBJ2-2, reads DTGVSQNPRHKITKRGQNVTFRCDPISEHNRLYWYRQTLGQGPEFLTYFQNEAQLEKSRLLSDRFSAERPKGSFSTLEIQRTEQGDSAMYLCASGAGRTGELFFGEGSRLTVL.

This clonotype was seen more than once but under ten times. The missing conserved phenylalanine or tryptophan at the end of this CDR3 makes a read error likely. The limits of the CDR3 on the DNA are not certain, so only TCRdb's listed CDR3 is given. The chain carries TRBV12-3 or TRBV12-4 and TRBJ1-2; the listed D gene, TRBD1, was not tested against the DNA. With termini counted, the CDR3 has 14 amino acids. CDR3 residues: CASTSGQPGDGYTI.

The chain uses TRBV28 and TRBJ1-3; 7 bases line up with TRBD1. Germline V gives CDR1 MDHEN, CDR2 SYDVKM. The CDR3 runs 14 residues. J gave up 4 bases and V 10 bases, and 10 bases lay outside the gene matches. CDR3 DNA sequence: TGTGCCACCGAAGACAGGGAGAAGGGAAACACCATATATTTT. Amino acids: CATEDREKGNTIYF.

With regard to this clonotype: Since a much larger clone is just one base distant, this may be a read error. The chain links TRBV4-1 to TRBJ2-4; no reliable D call. The CDR3 consists of 16 residues. V lost 1 base, J lost 10 bases, and 20 bases lay in between. From germline, CDR1 is MGHRA and CDR2 YSYEKL. In nucleotides, the CDR3 is TGCGCCAGCAGCCAAGGTCAACCCCGGCCGGTGAGGATTCAGTACTTC. Protein: CASSQGQPRPVRIQYF.